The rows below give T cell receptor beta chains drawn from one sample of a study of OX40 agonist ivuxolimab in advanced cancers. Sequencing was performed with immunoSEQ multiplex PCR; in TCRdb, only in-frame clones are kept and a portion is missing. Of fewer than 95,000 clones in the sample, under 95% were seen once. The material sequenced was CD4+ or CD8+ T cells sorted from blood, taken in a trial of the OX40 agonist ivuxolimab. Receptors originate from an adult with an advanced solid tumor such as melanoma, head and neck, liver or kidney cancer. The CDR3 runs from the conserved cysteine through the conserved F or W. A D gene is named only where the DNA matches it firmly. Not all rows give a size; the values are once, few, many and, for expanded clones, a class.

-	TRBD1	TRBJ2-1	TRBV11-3	CASSLGQAYNEQFF	TGTGCCAGCAGCCTCGGACAGGCTTACAATGAGCAGTTCTTC
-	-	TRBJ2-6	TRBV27	CASSFRDPGTRSGANVLTF	TGTGCCAGCAGTTTTAGGGATCCGGGAACCCGATCTGGGGCCAACGTCCTGACTTTC
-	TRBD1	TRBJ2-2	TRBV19	CASRIDRVTGELFF	TGTGCCAGTAGAATAGACAGGGTCACCGGGGAGCTGTTTTTT
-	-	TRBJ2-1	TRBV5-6	CASSLRAGPPSEQFF	TGTGCCAGCAGCTTGCGAGCGGGTCCCCCAAGTGAGCAGTTCTTC
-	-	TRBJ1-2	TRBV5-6	CASTPQGNYGYTF	TGTGCCAGCACCCCTCAGGGTAACTATGGCTACACCTTC
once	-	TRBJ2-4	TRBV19	CASRSAGSHIQYF	TGTGCCAGTAGATCGGCAGGGTCACACATTCAGTACTTC
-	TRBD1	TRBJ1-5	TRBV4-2	CASSLMTGDRNQPQHF	TGTGCCAGCAGCCTTATGACAGGGGATCGAAATCAGCCCCAGCATTTT
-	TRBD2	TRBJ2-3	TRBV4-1	CASSPSLAGGKTDTQYF	TGCGCCAGCAGCCCCTCACTAGCGGGAGGCAAGACAGATACGCAGTATTTT
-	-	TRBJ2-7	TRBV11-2	CASSLGLPDEQYF	TGTGCCAGCAGCTTAGGACTACCGGACGAGCAGTACTTC
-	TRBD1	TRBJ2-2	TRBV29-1	CSVAGQANTGELFF	TGCAGCGTCGCGGGACAGGCGAACACCGGGGAGCTGTTTTTT
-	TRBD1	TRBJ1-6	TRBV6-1	CASSERQGANSPLHF	TGTGCCAGCAGTGAAAGACAGGGGGCAAATTCACCCCTCCACTTT
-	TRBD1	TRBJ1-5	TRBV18	CASSPPKQGWQPQHF	TGTGCCAGCTCACCCCCGAAACAGGGGTGGCAGCCCCAGCATTTT
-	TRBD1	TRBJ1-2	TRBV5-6	CASSLMTGGNNLYGYTF	TGTGCCAGCAGCTTGATGACAGGGGGTAACAACCTCTATGGCTACACCTTC
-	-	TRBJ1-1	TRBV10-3	CAISTGFYNTEAFF	TGTGCCATCAGTACAGGGTTTTATAACACTGAAGCTTTCTTT
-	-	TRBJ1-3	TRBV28	CASSLSSGNTIYF	TGTGCCAGCAGTTTGAGCTCTGGAAACACCATATATTTT
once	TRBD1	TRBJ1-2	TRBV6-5	CASSGIRQGGGYTF	TGTGCCAGCAGTGGAATAAGACAGGGCGGAGGCTACACCTTC
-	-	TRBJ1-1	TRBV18	CASSPVINTEAFF	TGTGCCAGCTCACCAGTGATTAACACTGAAGCTTTCTTT
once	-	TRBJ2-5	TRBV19	CASSIGPGTQYF	TGTGCCAGTAGTATAGGTCCAGGGACCCAGTACTTC
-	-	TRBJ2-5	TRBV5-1	CASSLFAGKETQYF	TGCGCCAGCAGCTTGTTCGCAGGGAAAGAGACCCAGTACTTC
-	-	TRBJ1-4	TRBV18	CASSPLGGYNEKLFF	TGTGCCAGCTCACCACTGGGGGGATATAATGAAAAACTGTTTTTT
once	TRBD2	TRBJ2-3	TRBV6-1	CASSSGASSTDTQYF	TGTGCCAGCTCTAGCGGGGCCTCTAGCACAGATACGCAGTATTTT
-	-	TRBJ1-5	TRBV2	CASSDGSQPQHF	TGTGCCAGCAGTGACGGATCTCAGCCCCAGCATTTT
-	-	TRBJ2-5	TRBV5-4	CASSWGQGETQYF	TGTGCCAGCAGCTGGGGACAAGGAGAGACCCAGTACTTC
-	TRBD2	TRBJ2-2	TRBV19	CASSTPFAGGIVQGTGELFF	TGTGCCAGTAGTACCCCTTTTGCGGGAGGAATCGTTCAAGGAACCGGGGAGCTGTTTTTT
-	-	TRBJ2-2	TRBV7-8	CASRRGGTGELFF	TGTGCCAGCCGACGTGGAGGGACCGGGGAGCTGTTTTTT
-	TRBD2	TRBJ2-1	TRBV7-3	CASSLGGRGYNEQFF	TGTGCCAGCAGCTTAGGCGGGAGGGGCTACAATGAGCAGTTCTTC
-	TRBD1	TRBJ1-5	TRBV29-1	CSVVLQGSNQPQHF	TGCAGCGTGGTACTACAGGGGAGCAATCAGCCCCAGCATTTT
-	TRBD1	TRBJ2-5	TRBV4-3	CASSQEDRGFGRETQYF	TGCGCCAGCAGCCAAGAGGACAGGGGTTTCGGTAGGGAGACCCAGTACTTC
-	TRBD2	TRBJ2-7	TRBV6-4	CASTHPGRGELGRDYEQYF	TGTGCCAGCACCCACCCGGGGAGGGGCGAGCTTGGGCGGGACTACGAGCAGTACTTC
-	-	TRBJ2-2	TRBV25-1	CASNIRGRDRGAVF	TGTGCCAGCAATATCAGGGGGAGGGACCGGGGAGCTGTTTTT
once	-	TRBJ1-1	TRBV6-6	CASTKEAEAFF	TGTGCCAGCACCAAGGAAGCTGAAGCTTTCTTT
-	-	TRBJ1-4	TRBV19	CASSQPGLLFF	TGTGCCAGTAGCCAACCGGGACTGCTGTTTTTT
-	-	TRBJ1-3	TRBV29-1	CSVVTNNPPSGNTIYF	TGCAGCGTTGTTACTAACAACCCTCCCTCTGGAAACACCATATATTTT
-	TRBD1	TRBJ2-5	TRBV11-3	CASSLGIQGAETQYF	TGTGCCAGCAGCTTAGGGATACAGGGGGCGGAGACCCAGTACTTC
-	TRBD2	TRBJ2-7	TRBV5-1	CASSLAGVYEQYF	TGCGCCAGCAGCTTAGCGGGAGTCTACGAGCAGTACTTC
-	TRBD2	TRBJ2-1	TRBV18	CASSPLAGGLNEQFF	TGTGCCAGCTCACCTTTGGCGGGAGGGCTGAATGAGCAGTTCTTC
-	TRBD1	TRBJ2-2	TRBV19	CASSISRGYDTGELFF	TGTGCCAGTAGTATATCCAGGGGGTATGACACCGGGGAGCTGTTTTTT
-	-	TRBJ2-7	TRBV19	CASSIHRMDYEQYF	TGTGCCAGTAGTATCCACAGAATGGACTACGAGCAGTACTTC
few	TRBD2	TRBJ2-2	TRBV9	CASSPGTRGTGELFF	TGTGCCAGCAGCCCCGGGACTAGGGGGACCGGGGAGCTGTTTTTT
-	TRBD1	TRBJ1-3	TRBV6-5	CASSAPGQGANTIYF	TGTGCCAGCAGTGCCCCGGGACAGGGGGCAAACACCATATATTTT
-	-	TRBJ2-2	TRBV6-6	CASSPSLSNTGELFF	TGTGCCAGCAGTCCCTCTTTATCGAACACCGGGGAGCTGTTTTTT
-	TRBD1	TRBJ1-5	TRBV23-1	CASPYRARTGGPSSNQPQHF	TGCGCCAGTCCCTATCGGGCCAGGACAGGGGGCCCTAGTAGCAATCAGCCCCAGCATTTT
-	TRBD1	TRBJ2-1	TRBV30	CAWEGWRDRALKGQFF	TGTGCCTGGGAGGGGTGGAGGGACAGGGCCCTTAAGGGGCAGTTCTTC
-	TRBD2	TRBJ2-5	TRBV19	CASSIGVSSGRGETQYF	TGTGCCAGTAGTATTGGGGTGTCTAGCGGACGGGGGGAGACCCAGTACTTC
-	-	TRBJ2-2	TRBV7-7	CAARDDSNTGELFF	TGTGCTGCACGAGACGACAGCAACACCGGGGAGCTGTTTTTT
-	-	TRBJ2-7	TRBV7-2	CASSLSPSEQYF	TGTGCCAGCAGCTTGAGTCCATCCGAGCAGTACTTC
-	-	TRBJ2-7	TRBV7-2	CASSLSVQNYEQYF	TGTGCCAGCAGCTTAAGCGTACAGAACTACGAGCAGTACTTC
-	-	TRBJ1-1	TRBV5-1	CASSLGRDTEAFF	TGCGCCAGCAGCTTGGGACGGGACACTGAAGCTTTCTTT
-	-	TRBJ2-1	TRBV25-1	CASSFPGDYNEQFF	TGTGCCAGCAGTTTCCCGGGAGATTACAATGAGCAGTTCTTC
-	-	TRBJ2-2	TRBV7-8	CASRSTSGLPTGELFF	TGTGCCAGCAGGTCGACGAGCGGCCTGCCCACCGGGGAGCTGTTTTTT
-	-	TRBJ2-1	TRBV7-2	CASSLNPGHYNEQFF	TGTGCCAGCAGCTTAAACCCCGGCCACTACAATGAGCAGTTCTTC
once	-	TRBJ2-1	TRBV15	CATSRDQGSYNEQFF	TGTGCCACCAGCAGAGATCAGGGCTCCTACAATGAGCAGTTCTTC
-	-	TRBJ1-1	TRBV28	CASSLLGTFEAFF	TGTGCCAGCAGTTTATTAGGTACCTTTGAAGCTTTCTTT
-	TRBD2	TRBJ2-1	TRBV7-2	CASRELAGVYNEQFF	TGTGCCAGCAGGGAACTAGCGGGAGTCTACAATGAGCAGTTCTTC
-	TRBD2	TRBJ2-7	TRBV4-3	CASSQDHQAGGPNSYEQYF	TGCGCCAGCAGCCAAGATCATCAAGCGGGAGGCCCGAACTCCTACGAGCAGTACTTC
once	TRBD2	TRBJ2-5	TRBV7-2	CASSQGTSGTRGLETQYF	TGTGCCAGCAGCCAAGGGACATCCGGGACTAGGGGTCTGGAGACCCAGTACTTC
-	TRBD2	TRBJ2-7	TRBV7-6	CASSSVRAGGPDEQYF	TGTGCCAGCAGCTCCGTTCGAGCGGGAGGGCCGGACGAGCAGTACTTC
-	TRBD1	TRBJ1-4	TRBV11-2	CASSLVLQDRGRRGKLFF	TGTGCCAGCAGCTTAGTACTCCAAGACAGGGGACGAAGGGGAAAACTGTTTTTT
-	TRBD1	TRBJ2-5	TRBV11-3	CASSTRTGHETQYF	TGTGCCAGCAGCACCCGGACAGGGCACGAGACCCAGTACTTC